A single sample gave rise to the 11 T cell receptor beta chains below, sequenced in a study of blood T cell repertoires in COVID-19. Produced via immunoSEQ multiplex PCR; TCRdb's table is partial and in-frame only. Here the sample spans 250,000 to 300,000 clones, around 86% being singletons. What was sequenced was peripheral blood. Receptors were obtained from a man between 18 and 35 years old with active or convalescent COVID-19.

The chain recombines TRBV7-9 with TRBJ2-5; D perhaps matches TRBD1 (5 bases). The CDR3 is made up of 14 amino acids. Germline V gives CDR1 SEHNR, CDR2 FQNEAQ (reference sequence). Between the trimmed V and J ends, which lost 1 base and 0 bases, there was a span of 6 bases. The CDR3 DNA follows: TGTGCCAGCAGCTTAGAGGGGTACCAAGAGACCCAGTACTTC. Translation: CASSLEGYQETQYF.

The V call is TRBV11-2, the J call TRBJ2-7, with 9 bases lining up with TRBD2. The germline V gene encodes CDR1 SGHAT and CDR2 FQNNGV. V lost 1 base to trimming and J lost 7 bases; unmatched junction nucleotides: 14. This CDR3 spans 17 amino acids. CDR3 sequence (DNA): TGTGCCAGCAGCTTAGTCCCCGCTAGCGGGGTAGTGGGAGAGCAGTACTTC. As protein: CASSLVPASGVVGEQYF.

The genes are TRBV19 and TRBJ2-1; 8 nucleotides line up with TRBD2. This CDR3 contains 15 residues. Trimming took 1 base from V and 6 from J; bases not matched to a gene: 5. Germline CDR1 is LNHDA and CDR2 is SQIVND (reference sequence). CDR3 residues: CASSIAPSGGNEQFF. The DNA for the CDR3 is TGTGCCAGTAGTATAGCCCCGAGCGGGGGCAATGAGCAGTTCTTC.

J is TRBJ1-4 and V is TRBV6-1, with a weak D call TRBD1 (5 bases). Per germline, CDR1 MNHNS and CDR2 SASEGT. V was cut by 5 bases and J by 3 bases, with 7 bases left in between. The CDR3 runs 13 residues. In DNA form, the CDR3 reads TGTGCCAGCAGTAGGGGTCCTAATGAAAAACTGTTTTTT. Translation gives CASSRGPNEKLFF.

The chain couples TRBV28 to TRBJ1-5; D is uncertain. The CDR3 loop spans 12 amino acids. Trimming removed 3 bases at V and 6 bases at J, with 6 bases between. Germline lookup yields CDR1 MDHEN and CDR2 SYDVKM. The CDR3 is CASSLAAQPQHF. The CDR3, as DNA: TGTGCCAGCAGTTTGGCCGCTCAGCCCCAGCATTTT.

The chain joins TRBV24-1 to TRBJ2-7; 7 positions agree with TRBD1. CDR3 length: 16 amino acids. Germline V gives CDR1 KGHDR, CDR2 SFDVKD. Losses at the gene ends were 3 bases for V and 4 bases for J; bases not matched to a gene: 11. The CDR3 is CATSDVPPGQSYEQYF. The CDR3 nucleotides are TGTGCCACCAGTGATGTGCCCCCGGGACAGAGTTACGAGCAGTACTTC.

CDR3 in amino acids: CASSSGLAGTLDEQYF. The CDR3 nucleotides are TGTGCCAGCAGCTCGGGACTAGCGGGGACCCTCGACGAGCAGTACTTC. The rearrangement joins TRBV5-4 to TRBJ2-7, with TRBD2 identical over 13 bases. Germline assignment: CDR1 SGHNT and CDR2 YYREEE (reference sequence). The V and J ends lost 3 bases and 5 bases, in that order; junction bases with no gene match: 8. The CDR3 is made up of 16 amino acids.

The genes are TRBV6-5 and TRBJ2-3, with D tentatively TRBD2 (5 bases). V lost 6 bases, J lost 1 base, and 11 bases lay in between. CDR3 length equals 14 residues. Germline loops: CDR1 MNHEY, CDR2 SVGAGI. The CDR3 here is CASRPFGGTDTQYF. The CDR3 DNA reads TGTGCCAGCAGACCTTTCGGGGGCACAGATACGCAGTATTTT.

The rearrangement joins TRBV19 to TRBJ1-2; 7 nucleotides line up with TRBD1. Germline assignment: CDR1 LNHDA and CDR2 SQIVND (reference sequence). V lost 5 bases and J lost 7; bases outside the gene matches: 7. This CDR3 has 13 amino acids. Written as DNA, the CDR3 is TGTGCCAGTAGTGGGCGACAGGGAGCTGGCTACACCTTC. The encoded protein is CASSGRQGAGYTF.

The rearrangement links TRBV7-3 to TRBJ2-7; 9 bases align to TRBD1. The CDR3 is 13 residues long. The V and J ends lost 5 bases and 5 bases, in that order; junction bases with no gene match: 4. In germline, CDR1 is SGHTA, CDR2 FQGTGA. CDR3 bases: TGTGCCAGCAGCCGGGGACAGGGTCACGAGCAGTACTTC. Protein: CASSRGQGHEQYF.

CDR3 amino acids: CASSPSGDEQYF. CDR3 bases: TGTGCCAGCTCGCCTAGCGGTGACGAGCAGTACTTC. This chain links TRBV18 with TRBJ2-7; TRBD2 agrees at 7 bases. Trimming took 6 bases from V and 5 from J; bases not matched to a gene: 4. Per the germline V gene, CDR1 is KGHSH and CDR2 is LQKENI. CDR3 length: 12 residues.